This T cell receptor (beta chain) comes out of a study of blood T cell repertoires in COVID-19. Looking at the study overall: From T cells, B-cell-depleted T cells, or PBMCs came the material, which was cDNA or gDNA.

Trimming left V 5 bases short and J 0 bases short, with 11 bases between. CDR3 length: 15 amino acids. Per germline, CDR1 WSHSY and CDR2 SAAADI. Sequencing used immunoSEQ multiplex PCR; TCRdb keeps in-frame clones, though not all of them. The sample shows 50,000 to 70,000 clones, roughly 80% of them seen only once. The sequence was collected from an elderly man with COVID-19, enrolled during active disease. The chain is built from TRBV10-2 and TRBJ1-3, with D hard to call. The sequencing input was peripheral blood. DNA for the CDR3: TGCGCCAGCAGTACACCGGGGAACTCTGGAAACACCATATATTTT. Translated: CASSTPGNSGNTIYF.